This record covers a single T cell receptor (beta chain). As yet, its antigen is unknown. The data derive from a study of T-cell memory formation after mild COVID-19. The junction had 9 bases not matched to a gene; V was cut back by 4 bases and J by 8 bases. CDR3 size: 14 residues. The germline V gene has CDR1 SNHLY and CDR2 FYNNEI. One entry per CDR3 protein, called by TCRdb with MiXCR from the 5' RACE reads. The data show roughly 160,000 distinct CDR3 sequences, with around 10% seen just once and 3% to 4% held by the top ten. The study's findings and limits: Most CD4+ clones that shrank were in CM and EM, while CD8+ ones turned up in EMRA. Contracting clones, day 15 to 85, had balanced CD4/CD8, and later expanders favored CD4+. The authors did not confirm SARS-CoV-2 specificity of second-wave clones peaking day 37. Memory sampled before infection contained some responding clones, suggesting cross-reactive memory joined.

This clonotype was obtained from a young man who had mild COVID-19 (a few samples of this study predate the infection). Cell type and time point are not known. The material sequenced was PBMCs or a T cell subset sorted from them (not recorded which). This sequence joins TRBV2 and TRBJ1-2; 8 positions agree with TRBD1. The CDR3 region is CASSAATGAKGYTF. CDR3 nucleotide sequence: TGTGCCAGCAGTGCCGCGACAGGGGCTAAAGGCTACACCTTC.